The 21 T cell receptor beta chains listed next were all sequenced from one sample in a study of beta chain features in type 1 diabetes. Since all of the isolated RNA was reverse transcribed, expressed TCRB transcripts were what got sequenced. The method was immunoSEQ multiplex PCR; TCRdb's version includes in-frame clones alone and lacks a portion of them. The sample has over 200,000 clones, under 13% seen once. Whole-study results and caveats: The study found moderately but significantly shorter TCRB CDR3s in all four CD4+ subsets of Type 1 diabetes patients.

Their recognized antigens are unknown. Sequencing was carried out using naive CD4+ T cells from blood. These receptors all come from a man younger than 45 with type 1 diabetes.

Only a few counts were recorded for this clone. The rearrangement links TRBV25-1 to TRBJ2-6, with D possibly matching TRBD2 (7 bases). Trimming cost V 2 bases and J 4 bases, with 9 bases left between them. This CDR3 is built from 15 residues. CDR1 is MGHDK, CDR2 SYGVNS, per germline. This CDR3 reads CASSERGAGANVLTF. In nucleotides, the CDR3 is TGTGCCAGCAGTGAACGGGGGGCCGGGGCCAACGTCCTGACTTTC.

This clone was picked up a small number of times. The sample has other DNA sequences that encode this CDR3 too. The chain carries TRBV5-4 and TRBJ2-3; no firm D call. Trimming cost V 2 bases and J 2 bases, with 3 bases left between them. The CDR3 has 12 amino acids. Germline CDR1 and CDR2: SGHNT and YYREEE (reference sequence). The CDR3 DNA reads as TGTGCCAGCAGCTTACTCACAGATACGCAGTATTTT. Translated, it gives CASSLLTDTQYF.

This chain connects TRBV2 to TRBJ2-3, with TRBD1 matching over 7 bases. CDR3 size: 13 residues. Germline-derived CDR1 and CDR2 are SNHLY and FYNNEI. The ends lost 8 bases at V and 5 bases at J; junction bases unmatched: 7. The CDR3 DNA reads as TGTGCCAGCGGTCGGACAGGAAAAGATACGCAGTATTTT. Translation gives CASGRTGKDTQYF.

This rearrangement joins TRBV7-2 to TRBJ2-5, with D tentatively TRBD2 (6 bases). This CDR3 is 13 amino acids long. V dropped 5 bases and J dropped 6 bases, with 13 bases sitting between them. The germline V gene has CDR1 SGHTA and CDR2 FQGNSA. The CDR3 loop reads CASSRDWGQTQYF. For the CDR3, the DNA is TGTGCCAGCAGCCGGGACTGGGGACAGACCCAGTACTTC.

The gene calls are TRBV15 and TRBJ1-2; the D is unclear. Per the germline V gene, CDR1 is LNHNV and CDR2 is YYDKDF (reference sequence). This CDR3 comprises 13 residues. V was shortened by 0 bases and J by 7 bases, with 9 bases between the two germline ends. CDR3 DNA: TGTGCCACCAGCAGAGATCGGAGGGTTGGCTACACCTTC. Its translation: CATSRDRRVGYTF.

V gene TRBV7-2 combines with J gene TRBJ2-3, with D possibly being TRBD2 (6 bases). Germline V gene sequence: CDR1 SGHTA, CDR2 FQGNSA. Trimming cost V 2 bases and J 2 bases, with 8 bases left between them. CDR3 length equals 14 residues. The CDR3 spells CASSLSGHTDTQYF. The CDR3 DNA reads TGTGCCAGCAGCTTAAGCGGGCACACAGATACGCAGTATTTT.

This CDR3 is CASSQEGRGYTF. CDR3 in DNA: TGTGCCAGCAGCCAAGAAGGGAGAGGCTACACCTTC. The genes are TRBV7-3 and TRBJ1-2; D is uncertain. CDR3 length equals 12 residues. Trimming stripped 5 bases from V and 8 bases from J, with 12 bases between. Germline V CDR1 and CDR2: SGHTA, FQGTGA.

The V gene is TRBV15, the J gene TRBJ2-2; TRBD1 might be the D (6 bases). The CDR3 runs 17 residues. Germline CDR1 is LNHNV and CDR2 is YYDKDF (reference sequence). Trimming pared 3 bases from V and 0 bases from J, leaving 14 bases between. CDR3 residues: CATSRTRDTSNTGELFF. The DNA of the CDR3 is TGTGCCACCAGCAGGACCAGGGACACCTCGAACACCGGGGAGCTGTTTTTT.

This chain joins TRBV7-9 and TRBJ2-3; 11 bases map to TRBD2. Germline values: CDR1 SEHNR, CDR2 FQNEAQ (reference sequence). The CDR3 is 16 residues long. V lost 5 bases to trimming and J lost 4 bases; unmatched junction nucleotides: 8. CDR3 bases: TGTGCCAGCAGCCGTCTAGCGGGGGGATCTTCAGATACGCAGTATTTT. Its protein product is CASSRLAGGSSDTQYF.

The J gene is TRBJ2-2, the V gene TRBV30; D is ambiguous. Trimming removed 4 bases at V and 0 bases at J, with 6 bases between. Germline V lookup: CDR1 GTSNPN, CDR2 SVGIG (reference sequence). This CDR3 has 13 residues. As DNA, the CDR3 is TGTGCCTGGACAAAAACGAACACCGGGGAGCTGTTTTTT. Amino acid sequence: CAWTKTNTGELFF.

This clone was counted only a few times. This sequence joins TRBV29-1 and TRBJ1-2; maybe TRBD1 (5 bases). Germline CDR1 is SQVTM and CDR2 is ANQGSEA. V lost 7 bases, J lost 2 bases, and 14 bases lay in between. This CDR3 has 13 residues. The CDR3 bases are TGCAGCGGGGGCTCAGGGTCAAACTATGGCTACACCTTC. Translating gives CSGGSGSNYGYTF.

V and J are TRBV28 and TRBJ2-1; 11 nucleotides agree with TRBD1. Germline V gives CDR1 MDHEN, CDR2 SYDVKM. V was pared by 4 bases and J by 1 base, with 6 bases of the junction left unmatched. This CDR3 comprises 17 residues. The CDR3 DNA sequence: TGTGCCAGCAGTTCTCCTGGGACAGGGGGGTCCTACAATGAGCAGTTCTTC. Residues: CASSSPGTGGSYNEQFF. The full variable domain, rest sourced from reference TRBV28 and TRBJ2-1, is DVKVTQSSRYLVKRTGEKVFLECVQDMDHENMFWYRQDPGLGLRLIYFSYDVKMKEKGDIPEGYSVSREKKERFSLILESASTNQTSMYLCASSSPGTGGSYNEQFFGPGTRLTVL.

This chain connects TRBV7-2 to TRBJ1-6; maybe TRBD1 (6 bases). Germline values: CDR1 SGHTA, CDR2 FQGNSA. The CDR3 length is 14 residues. Trimming took 4 bases from V and 7 from J, leaving 11 bases between them. The CDR3, as DNA: TGTGCCAGCAGCTCTCGCCAGGGGAATTCACCCCTCCACTTT. It specifies CASSSRQGNSPLHF.

The sample holds a few counts of this clone. The V and J genes are TRBV2 and TRBJ1-5, with D perhaps TRBD1 (5 bases). This CDR3 is built from 14 residues. Per the germline V gene, CDR1 is SNHLY and CDR2 is FYNNEI. V shed 6 bases and J shed 4 bases, with 13 bases lying between them. CDR3 sequence: CASRAVQGNQPQHF. As DNA, the CDR3 is TGTGCCAGCAGAGCCGTCCAGGGAAATCAGCCCCAGCATTTT.

This clone was picked up a small number of times. V gene TRBV2 combines with J gene TRBJ1-4, with TRBD1 matching over 7 bases. Unmatched junction bases numbered 7, after V lost 6 bases and J lost 0 bases. Germline CDR1 is SNHLY and CDR2 is FYNNEI. The CDR3 has 16 amino acids. Here the CDR3 DNA reads TGTGCCAGCAGACCGGGACAGAAAACAACTAATGAAAAACTGTTTTTT. It translates to CASRPGQKTTNEKLFF.

This clone was found a few times. Here the CDR3 DNA reads TGCAGCGTAAGAATTACTAGCGGGGTAACCTACAATGAGCAGTTCTTC. Protein sequence: CSVRITSGVTYNEQFF. The V call is TRBV29-1, the J call TRBJ2-1; 10 bases align to TRBD2. The CDR3 covers 16 residues. The germline V gene encodes CDR1 SQVTM and CDR2 ANQGSEA. The trim removed 6 bases at V and 2 bases at J, leaving 10 bases unmatched.

This clone was seen a few times. In the same sample, other DNA sequences code for this CDR3. This chain links TRBV29-1 with TRBJ1-1, with TRBD1 identical over 10 bases. Germline CDR1 reads SQVTM; CDR2 reads ANQGSEA. The CDR3 is 13 residues long. The V segment lost 4 bases and the J segment 1 base; nucleotides outside the gene matches: 0. CDR3 amino acids: CSVGQGANTEAFF. The CDR3 DNA sequence: TGCAGCGTTGGACAGGGGGCGAACACTGAAGCTTTCTTT. The entire variable domain, with the rest obtained from reference TRBV29-1 and TRBJ1-1, is as follows: SAVISQKPSRDICQRGTSLTIQCQVDSQVTMMFWYRQQPGQSLTLIATANQGSEATYESGFVIDKFPISRPNLTFSTLTVSNMSPEDSSIYLCSVGQGANTEAFFGQGTRLTVV.

This clone was seen a handful of times. This chain uses TRBV6-5 with TRBJ1-5, with a tentative D call TRBD1 (6 bases). Looked up from germline, CDR1 is MNHEY and CDR2 is SVGAGI. The CDR3 consists of 15 residues. Trimming removed 2 bases from V and 4 bases from J, with 12 bases in between. This CDR3 is CASSYSGGGNQPQHF. The CDR3 DNA reads as TGTGCCAGCAGTTACAGCGGGGGCGGAAATCAGCCCCAGCATTTT.

This clone was counted a few times. The V gene is TRBV5-1, the J gene TRBJ1-6, with 10 bases matching TRBD1. The V gene's germline CDR1 is SGHRS and CDR2 YFSETQ. This CDR3 contains 15 residues. Trimming cost V 4 bases and J 6 bases; bases outside gene matches: 4. The CDR3 coding sequence is TGCGCCAGCAGCCATGGACAGGGGGTTAATTCACCCCTCCACTTT. It is translated as CASSHGQGVNSPLHF.

This clone was observed a handful of times. This rearrangement joins TRBV4-3 to TRBJ2-7; 10 positions agree with TRBD1. J was trimmed by 7 bases and V by 3 bases; bases with no gene match: 15. Germline V gene data show CDR1 as LGHNA and CDR2 as YSLEER. The CDR3 consists of 17 residues. This CDR3 is CASSQIGAGTGVREQYF. The CDR3 DNA sequence: TGCGCCAGCAGCCAGATTGGGGCCGGGACAGGGGTTCGGGAGCAGTACTTC.

V gene TRBV9 combines with J gene TRBJ2-1, with TRBD1 matching 10 bases. The V and J ends lost 4 bases and 5 bases, in that order; junction bases with no gene match: 6. In germline, CDR1 is SGDLS, CDR2 YYNGEE. This CDR3 is 15 amino acids long. The chain's CDR3 is CASSFRDRGDNEQFF. CDR3 bases: TGTGCCAGCAGCTTCCGGGACAGGGGCGACAATGAGCAGTTCTTC.